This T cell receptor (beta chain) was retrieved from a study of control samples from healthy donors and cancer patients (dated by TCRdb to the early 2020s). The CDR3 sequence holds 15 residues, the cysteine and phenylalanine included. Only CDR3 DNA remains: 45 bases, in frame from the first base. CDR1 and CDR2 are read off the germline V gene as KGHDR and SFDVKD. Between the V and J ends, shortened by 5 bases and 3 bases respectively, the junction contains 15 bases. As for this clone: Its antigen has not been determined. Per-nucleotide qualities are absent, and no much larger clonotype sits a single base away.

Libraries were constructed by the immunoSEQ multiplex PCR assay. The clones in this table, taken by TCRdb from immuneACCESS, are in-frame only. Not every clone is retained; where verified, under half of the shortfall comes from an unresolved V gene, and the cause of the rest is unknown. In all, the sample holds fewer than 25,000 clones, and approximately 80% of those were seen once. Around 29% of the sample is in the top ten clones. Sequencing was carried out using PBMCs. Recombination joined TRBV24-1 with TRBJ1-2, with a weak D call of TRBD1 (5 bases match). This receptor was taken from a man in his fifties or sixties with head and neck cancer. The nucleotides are TGTGCCACCAGTGGGGGAGCAGGGTCTCACTATGGCTACACCTTC. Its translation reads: CATSGGAGSHYGYTF.